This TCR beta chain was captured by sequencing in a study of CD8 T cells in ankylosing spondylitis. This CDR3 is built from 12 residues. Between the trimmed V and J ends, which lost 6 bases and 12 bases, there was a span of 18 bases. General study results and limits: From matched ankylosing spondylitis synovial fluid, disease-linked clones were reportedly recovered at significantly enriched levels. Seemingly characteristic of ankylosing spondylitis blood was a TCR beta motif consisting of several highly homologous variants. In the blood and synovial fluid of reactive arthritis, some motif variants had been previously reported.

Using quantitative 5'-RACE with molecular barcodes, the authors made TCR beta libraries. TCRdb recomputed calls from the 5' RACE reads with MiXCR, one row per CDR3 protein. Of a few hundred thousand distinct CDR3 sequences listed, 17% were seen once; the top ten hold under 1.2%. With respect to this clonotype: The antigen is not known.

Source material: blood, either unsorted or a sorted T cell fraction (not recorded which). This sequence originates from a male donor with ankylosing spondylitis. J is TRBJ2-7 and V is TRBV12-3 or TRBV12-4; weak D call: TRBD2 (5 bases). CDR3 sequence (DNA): TGTGCCAGCAGCCTATCCCGGGAAAGGAGGTACTTC. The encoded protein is CASSLSRERRYF.